This T cell receptor beta chain was obtained from a study of Ad26.COV2.S vaccination and SARS-CoV-2 variants. Treatment noted: some 19 received Ad26.COV2.S at low or high dose, single or two shots; roughly five received placebo; per-sample allocation not given. Collection of samples fell on day 63 after the first vaccine or placebo injection. The V end was cut by 1 base, the J end by 2 bases, with 18 bases between. The CDR3 is 18 amino acids. Germline CDR1 reads SEHNR; CDR2 reads FQNEAQ (reference sequence). Some clones are missing from TCRdb's copy, which holds only in-frame ones; the method was immunoSEQ multiplex PCR. The sample yields about 480,000 clones, around nine tenths seen once.

This clonotype was obtained from a person aged 18-60 years who received the Ad26.COV2.S COVID-19 vaccine or a placebo. The specimen comprised peripheral blood, sampled in a trial of Ad26.COV2.S vaccine versus placebo. The chain carries TRBV7-9 and TRBJ2-1; D might be TRBD2 (6 bases). The CDR3 region is CASSLVLGLGGTYNEQFF. The DNA for the CDR3 is TGTGCCAGCAGCTTAGTGTTGGGTTTAGGCGGGACCTACAATGAGCAGTTCTTC.